This T cell receptor (beta chain) was identified in a study of PD-1 blockade in classical Hodgkin lymphoma. Study at large: Every 2 weeks, patients had 3 mg/kg nivolumab intravenously.

This table comes from immunoSEQ multiplex PCR, and its TCRdb copy is limited to in-frame clones, with some not included. The sample contains 25,000 to 30,000 clones, approximately 80% of which appear only once. Study-level findings and limits: Diminished baseline TCR diversity has been reported in newly diagnosed patients relative to healthy donors.

Germline V CDR1 and CDR2: SGHRS, YFSETQ. With 4 bases removed from V and 10 bases from J, the gap between germline ends came to 17 bases. The CDR3 is 14 amino acids. As to time point: cycle 4 day 1 (C4D1), after about 6 weeks of nivolumab. Every single patient, without exception, relapsed after autologous stem cell transplantation, and brentuximab vedotin exposure varied. Magnetic negative selection was used to purify CD4+ T cells from PBMCs that had been thawed. Comments on this clone: Antigen unknown.

Sequenced here: CD4+ T cells from blood, sampled before the fourth cycle of nivolumab. The sequence came from a human donor with classical Hodgkin lymphoma. The J gene is TRBJ1-4, the V gene TRBV5-1, with D unclear. CDR3 loop: CASSPALPAGKLFF. The CDR3 DNA is TGCGCCAGCAGCCCAGCCCTCCCTGCTGGAAAACTGTTTTTT. The whole variable domain, remainder taken from reference TRBV5-1 and TRBJ1-4, is KAGVTQTPRYLIKTRGQQVTLSCSPISGHRSVSWYQQTPGQGLQFLFEYFSETQRNKGNFPGRFSGRQFSNSRSEMNVSTLELGDSALYLCASSPALPAGKLFFGSGTQLSVL.